The text below deals with one T cell receptor beta chain. This receptor's antigen is unknown. No qualities accompany the bases; no much larger clone lies one base away. The time point label for this specimen denotes: cells obtained before transplantation from donor or recipient. CD3+CD4+ and CD3+CD8+ populations were FACS-sorted from unstimulated pre-transplant donor and recipient cells taken from spleen or lymph nodes. Library preparation was by the immunoSEQ multiplex PCR assay. For most patients, genomic DNA was isolated with the Qiagen DNeasy Blood and Tissue Kit and sent frozen to Adaptive Biotechnologies for TCR sequencing. Adaptive Biotechnologies carried out high-throughput TCR-beta CDR3 sequencing of genomic DNA for most patients. Concerning the study's data processing: TCR sequencing data for over 15 patients were retrieved from Adaptive's ImmunoSEQ software; a few other patients were processed with MiXCR and VDJtools. To correct CD4 versus CD8 sorting errors, sequences present in both subsets at a frequency ratio below 5:1 were removed. CDR3 nucleotide sequences shared between donor and recipient were removed because their origin could not be assigned. To be classed as alloreactive, a clone needed at least 2-fold expansion over unstimulated cells and a minimum CFSE-low frequency of 0.002% (template counts) or 0.001% (read counts). A clone was considered mappable if detected in the sequenced pre-transplant spleen, lymph node, or MLR CFSE-low populations of the donor or recipient. Cumulative frequency of alloreactive clones was calculated as a percentage of all sequences weighted by copy number. Here the immuneACCESS table is served through TCRdb, limited to in-frame sequences with V and J called. Missing clones are a known gap in these copies; in checked studies unresolved V genes cover under half, and the rest lacks a known reason. V and J calls and clone size come straight from that table; D and trimming were deduced from the DNA. The sample profile shows about 130,000 clones; about 92% of them were found once. Together, the top ten hold over 0.15% of the sample.

CDR1 is given as SGHNT and CDR2 as YYREEE, both from the germline V gene (reference sequence). The junction shows trimming of 0 bases on V and 1 base on J, plus 10 bases between the germline ends. Including cysteine and phenylalanine, the CDR3 has 15 amino acids. Just CDR3 DNA is preserved here, 45 bases in frame from base 1. The sample belongs to a study of graft-versus-host responses after intestinal transplantation (dated by TCRdb to the early 2020s). For context, the study as a whole: Recipients received multivisceral, liver-intestinal, or isolated intestinal transplants. Donor T cell macrochimerism was defined as a peak of at least 4% donor T cells among recipient peripheral blood mononuclear cells. Rather than going through the commercial service, samples from three later patients were sequenced in-house on an Illumina MiSeq and processed with MiXCR. To identify alloreactive clones, pre-transplant mixed lymphocyte reaction products were sequenced and compared with unstimulated pre-transplant donor and recipient T cells. All recipients received anti-thymocyte globulin induction followed by maintenance tacrolimus and steroids for about three years. The cohort enrolled about two dozen intestinal transplant recipients, one of whom was a retransplant, and a few patients without pretransplant specimens were excluded. After intestinal transplantation, graft-versus-host and host-versus-graft alloreactive T cell clones were followed in the graft, circulation and bone marrow using bulk TCR-beta CDR3 sequencing. General conclusions and limits of the study: Early after transplant, declines in HvG clones were associated with peak levels of circulating GvH clones. In patients with donor T cell macrochimerism, the allografts had high GvH to HvG T cell clonal ratios. The conclusions were limited by the relatively low number and heterogeneity of the intestinal transplant patients. GvH clones were detected in recipient bone marrow, and some appeared earlier in ileal mucosa or blood, consistent with an intestinal mucosal origin.

The rearranged segments are TRBV5-4 and TRBJ1-1, with no confident D gene call. The sample was unstimulated CD4+ T cells sorted from spleen or lymph node cells, taken before intestinal transplant. This TCR came from a human donor who received an intestinal transplant. In nucleotide form, the sequence is TGTGCCAGCAGCTTGGCGCAACCTCGGAACACTGAAGCTTTCTTT. Its coded protein is CASSLAQPRNTEAFF.